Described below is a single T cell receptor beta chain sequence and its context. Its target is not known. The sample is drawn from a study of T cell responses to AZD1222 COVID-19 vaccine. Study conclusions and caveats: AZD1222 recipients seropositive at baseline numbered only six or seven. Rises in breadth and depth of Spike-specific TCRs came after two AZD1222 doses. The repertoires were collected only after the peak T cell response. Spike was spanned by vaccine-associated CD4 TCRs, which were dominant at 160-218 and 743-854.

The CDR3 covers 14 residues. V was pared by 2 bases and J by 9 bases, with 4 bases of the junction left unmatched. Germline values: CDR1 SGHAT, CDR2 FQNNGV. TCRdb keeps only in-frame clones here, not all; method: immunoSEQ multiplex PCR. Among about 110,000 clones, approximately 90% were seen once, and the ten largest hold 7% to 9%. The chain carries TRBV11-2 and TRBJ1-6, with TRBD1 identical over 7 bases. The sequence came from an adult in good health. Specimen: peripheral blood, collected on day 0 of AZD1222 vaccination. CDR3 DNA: TGTGCCAGCAGCTTACGACAGGGAGGTTCACCCCTCCACTTT. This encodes CASSLRQGGSPLHF. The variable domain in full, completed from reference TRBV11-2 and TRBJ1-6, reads EAGVAQSPRYKIIEKRQSVAFWCNPISGHATLYWYQQILGQGPKLLIQFQNNGVVDDSQLPKDRFSAERLKGVDSTLKIQPAKLEDSAVYLCASSLRQGGSPLHFGNGTRLTVT.